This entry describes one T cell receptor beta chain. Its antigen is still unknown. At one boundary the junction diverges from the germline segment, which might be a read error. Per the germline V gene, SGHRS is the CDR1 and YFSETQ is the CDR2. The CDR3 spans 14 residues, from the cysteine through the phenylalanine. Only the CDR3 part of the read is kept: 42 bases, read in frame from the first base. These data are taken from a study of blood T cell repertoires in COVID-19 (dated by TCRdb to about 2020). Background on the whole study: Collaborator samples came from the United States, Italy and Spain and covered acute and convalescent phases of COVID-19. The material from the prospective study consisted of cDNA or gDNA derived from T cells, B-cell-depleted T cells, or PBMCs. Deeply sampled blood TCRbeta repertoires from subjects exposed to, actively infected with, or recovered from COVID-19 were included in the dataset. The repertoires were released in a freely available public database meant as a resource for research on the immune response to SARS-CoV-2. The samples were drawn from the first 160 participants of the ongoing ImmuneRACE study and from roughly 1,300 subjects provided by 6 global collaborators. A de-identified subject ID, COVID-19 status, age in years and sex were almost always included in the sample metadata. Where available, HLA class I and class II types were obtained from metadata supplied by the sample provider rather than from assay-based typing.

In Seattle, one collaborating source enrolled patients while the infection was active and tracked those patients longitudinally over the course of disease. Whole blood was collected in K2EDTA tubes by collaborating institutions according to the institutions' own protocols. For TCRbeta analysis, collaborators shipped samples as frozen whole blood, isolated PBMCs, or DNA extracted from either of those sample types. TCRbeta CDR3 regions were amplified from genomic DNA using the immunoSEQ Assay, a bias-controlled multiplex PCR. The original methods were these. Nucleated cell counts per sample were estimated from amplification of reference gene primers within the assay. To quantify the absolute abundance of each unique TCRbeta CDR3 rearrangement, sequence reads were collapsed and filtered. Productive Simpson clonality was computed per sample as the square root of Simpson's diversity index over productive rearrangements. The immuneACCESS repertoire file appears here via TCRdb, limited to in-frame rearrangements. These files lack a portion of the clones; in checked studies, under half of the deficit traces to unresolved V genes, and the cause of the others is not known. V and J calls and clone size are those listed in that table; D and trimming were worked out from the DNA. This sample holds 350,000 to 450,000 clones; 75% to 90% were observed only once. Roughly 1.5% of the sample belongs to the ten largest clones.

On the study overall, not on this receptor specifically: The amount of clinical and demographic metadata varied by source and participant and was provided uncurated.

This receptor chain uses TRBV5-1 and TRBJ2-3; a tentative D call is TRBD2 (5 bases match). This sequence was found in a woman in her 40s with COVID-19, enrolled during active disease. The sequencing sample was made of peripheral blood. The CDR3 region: CASRLDPGGDTQYF. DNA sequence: TGCGCCAGCAGATTGGACCCGGGCGGGGATACGCAGTATTTT. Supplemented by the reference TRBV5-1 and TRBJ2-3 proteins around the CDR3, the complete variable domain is KAGVTQTPRYLIKTRGQQVTLSCSPISGHRSVSWYQQTPGQGLQFLFEYFSETQRNKGNFPGRFSGRQFSNSRSEMNVSTLELGDSALYLCASRLDPGGDTQYFGPGTRLTVL.